Sequencing of this T cell receptor (beta chain) was carried out in a study of cytomegalovirus exposure and HLA in healthy donors (dated by TCRdb to 2017 to 2019). With regard to the full study: An earlier analysis of roughly 610 of the donors reported 276 Gb of sequence data and 95 million to 130 million unique TCR beta sequences obtained from about 170 million T cells. An early release covering roughly 600 HLA-typed donors comprised approximately 300 gigabases of sequencing data and tens of millions of unique TCR sequences. The genetic ancestry cluster associated with self-reported Caucasian donors included over 80% of the roughly 400 genotyped donors. The study aimed to test whether cataloging public T cell receptors could reveal signatures of past pathogen exposure. The study used immunosequencing to profile the T cell repertoires of several hundred subjects and linked those repertoires to cytomegalovirus serostatus. Along with the roughly 610-subject first cohort, a separate validation cohort of over a hundred different subjects was used. The study combined high-throughput TCR immunosequencing, statistical association of individual TCRs with disease status, and machine learning to predict cytomegalovirus infection status. In a later analysis, previously published TCR beta repertoires from 600 to 850 donors were re-analyzed and high-resolution HLA genotyping was added so that TCR occurrence patterns could be studied. In the later analysis, no new phenotypic data were used to find candidate immune exposures; instead, reliance was placed on TCR beta sequences and their occurrence across donors. An earlier analysis of 500 to 750 of the donors applied high-throughput TCR beta sequencing to assess whether each TCR beta V gene segment acted as functional or pseudogenic. Donor age, sex, ethnicity and CMV serostatus were compiled together with the repertoire data. Genome-wide SNP genotypes for about 60% of the roughly 670 donors were used in a later genetic analysis, which treated that subset as a discovery cohort. Every repertoire in the discovery cohort had been generated on one and the same sequencing platform. HLA typing included class I and class II loci at four-digit resolution. The number of typed donors differed by locus: 629-630 for A, B, C, DRB1 and DQB1; 522 for DQA1; 606 for DPA1; and about 470 for DPB1. Five DR-DQ haplotypes were handled as single units for association and clustering, since linkage in the cohort was strong. Among 300 to 450 genotyped donors of the cohort, an average of approximately 250,000 unique TCR beta nucleotide sequences were sequenced per donor, roughly 18% of them non-productive. Summary of the overall study and its limitations: In a later analysis, TCR association rates were found to vary across HLA loci, with the most associated TCRs seen for DRB1 alleles and the fewest for HLA-C alleles. Because counts were too low, about 18 rarely observed V segments, including chromosome 9 orphons, were excluded from the earlier analysis of 587 of the donors. Presence/absence analyses assumed roughly uniform sequencing depth across donors, an assumption that may not hold. A later analysis found that most CMV-associated TCR beta chains appeared HLA-restricted, with HLA associations seemingly driven largely by CMV exposure. In vitro tests confirmed that a few of the cytomegalovirus-associated TCR beta chains recognize cytomegalovirus antigens. Strong co-occurrence of HLA alleles, especially DR and DQ, made assigning TCR associations to individual alleles difficult. A further reported finding was that TCR beta sequences accurately predicted the HLA-A and HLA-B alleles for most subjects in the first cohort. A total of about 180 TCR beta chains were listed by the study as associated with cytomegalovirus. At a false discovery rate of 0.05, a later analysis linked some 17,000 TCR beta sequences to specific HLA alleles. In a later analysis, HLA-associated TCR beta chains were found to be more clonally expanded and to have lower generation probabilities than equally common non-associated chains. A later genetic analysis associated a missense DCLRE1C variant with V-gene and J-gene trimming of TCR beta chains, and an independent cohort replicated the association. The cohort was sequenced for TCR beta chains only, and without alpha or paired-chain data the features that could be detected were limited. Several of the top co-occurrence clusters appeared to be linked to parvovirus B19, influenza, CMV and Epstein-Barr virus, according to a later analysis. Because the 87-base-pair reads could not distinguish some IMGT-functional V segments, including TRBV6-2 and TRBV6-3, those segments were excluded. In an earlier analysis of a few hundred of the donors, most TCR beta V segments were observed in productive rearrangements about 90% or about 30% of the time, broadly matching IMGT annotations. Across donors, most TCR sequences were observed very rarely, whereas some public TCRs were present in many individuals. A cluster of highly shared sequence variants was judged likely to represent a technical artifact of the sequencing pipeline. The authors suggested that the approach could potentially be generalized to other disease states and immunological phenotypes. Because some donors lacked HLA typing at each locus, the association tests relied only on the typed subset. CMV serostatus was the only immune exposure information available for the cohort. Linkage disequilibrium might explain the correlated functional status among segregating V segments, but an unknown experimental factor could not be ruled out. According to a later genetic analysis, donors in an Asian-associated ancestry cluster had fewer N-insertions in productive TCRs than the approximately 670-donor mean. Cytomegalovirus status was reported to be diagnosed by the classifier with high specificity and sensitivity in both the original and validation cohorts.

Worth noting for this clone: Its antigen is not yet known. Base qualities are missing; no much larger clone stands one base away.

In total, fewer than 750 healthy bone marrow donors made up the cohort. At the time of sampling, every cohort member was nominally healthy, though immune exposures that went unrecorded were likely present. The donor tested CMV seropositive and was one of the 289 seropositive cohort members. Each donor provided a peripheral blood sample, and peripheral blood mononuclear cells were used for TCR beta sequencing. Genomic DNA was extracted from the blood cell samples with the Qiagen DNeasy Blood Extraction Kit. The method was the immunoSEQ multiplex PCR assay. A mixture of 60 forward primers for TCR Vbeta segments and 13 reverse primers for TCR Jbeta segments was used in the multiplex PCR. The CDR3 region of rearranged TCR beta genes was amplified from genomic DNA with a multiplex PCR assay. The amplified TCR beta libraries were sequenced on the Illumina HiSeq System as 87-base-pair reads. Per the authors' processing: Across the 700 or so repertoires, a later analysis counted 60 million to 90 million unique TCR beta chains, roughly 11 million of which were shared by at least two donors. A nearest-neighbor algorithm error-corrected the raw reads and collapsed the reads into unique sequences, merging closely related sequences to remove PCR and sequencing errors. CDR3 sequences were aligned to IMGT reference sequences to assign V, D and J gene segments. For a sequence to be retained, at least a six-nucleotide match to both a V gene segment and a J gene segment was required. Rearrangements were classified as productive when the CDR3 lacked stop codons and remained in frame with V and J, and all other rearrangements were classified as non-productive. Following IMGT convention, CDR3 was defined as the stretch from the second conserved V-encoded cysteine up to the conserved J-encoded phenylalanine. Sequences without an unambiguous match to a single V gene segment were excluded from the earlier analysis of 450 to 650 of the donors. An earlier analysis of several hundred of the donors classified V segments as functional when productive rearrangements were above 56.7% and as segregating when the standard deviation between donors was above 5%. A statistical classification framework was built for diagnosing cytomegalovirus status from the catalog of TCR beta chain sequences. In a later analysis, TCR nucleotide sequences were compared against IMGT/GENE-DB human TR gene sequences so that V and J genes could be assigned. Using the TCRdist pipeline, a later analysis assigned CDR3 sequences along with most-parsimonious VDJ recombination scenarios. In a later analysis, each TCR beta chain was defined by its CDR3 amino acid sequence together with its V-gene family, and reads without a unique V-gene family were excluded. A later analysis removed roughly 590 highly shared, low-generation-probability nucleotide sequences to deal with suspected cross-contamination and a sequencing artifact. In a later analysis, a clonal expansion index for each public chain was calculated from normalized within-repertoire ranks of inferred template counts. A later analysis computed generation probabilities with a VDJ recombination model fitted to out-of-frame rearrangements, and checked the results against IGoR. A later analysis scored TCR-TCR, TCR-HLA and TCR-CMV co-occurrence with hypergeometric tests, applying a repertoire-size bias correction to TCR pairs. A later analysis estimated false discovery rates by permuting HLA or CMV assignments 20 times. In a later analysis, co-occurring TCRs were grouped using DBSCAN, with TCRdist sequence similarity added in when clustering inside HLA-allele-positive subsets. Co-occurrence clustering excluded repertoires with fewer than 30,000 or more than 120,000 public chains, plus five with anomalous nucleotide sharing. The table was pulled from immuneACCESS by TCRdb, which kept in-frame rearrangements only. Such tables lose some clones; where checked, under half of the loss comes from unresolved V genes, and the rest has no known cause. V, J and clone size were drawn from that table, and D and trimming were deduced from the DNA. The sample includes roughly 110,000 clones, with 79% observed a single time. Jointly, the top ten make up roughly 3% of the sample.

Its CDR3 holds 13 amino acids, cysteine through phenylalanine. Left in the record is the CDR3 DNA by itself, 39 bases read in frame from the first base. The germline V gene (reference sequence) sets CDR1 to GTSNPN and CDR2 to SVGIG. The trim is 2 bases for V and 9 bases for J, with a gap of 13 bases between the germline ends. The sequenced sample was PBMCs. The origin of this receptor is a woman between 18 and 29 years old in good health and CMV-seropositive. The chain links TRBV30 with TRBJ2-2; a tentative D match to TRBD1 spans 5 bases. The sequenced DNA is TGTGCCTGGAGTACGGGCAGGGTTCGGGAGCTGTTTTTT. This is translated as CAWSTGRVRELFF.